Below, one T cell receptor beta chain is given with its context. The antigen remains unidentified. This entry comes from a study of T cell repertoires in cytomegalovirus infection. V gave up 5 bases and J gave up 3 bases; unmatched junction bases: 7. Germline-derived CDR1 and CDR2 are SNHLY and FYNNEI. The CDR3 sequence is 15 residues long. General study results and limits: Dominant in the ex vivo response were TCR beta clonotypes restricted by HLA-C and specific for CMV.

TCRdb redid the calling of the reads with MiXCR, one entry per CDR3 protein. The sample holds some 300,000 distinct CDR3 sequences, about a tenth seen once. The sample taken for sequencing was PBMCs. This chain joins TRBV2 and TRBJ2-3; 8 positions match TRBD1. This TCR came from a human donor in good health (CMV status not recorded). Some clones in this sample may be carry-over from other donors' samples. The CDR3: CASSPDRAATDTQYF. CDR3 DNA sequence: TGTGCCAGCAGTCCGGACAGGGCTGCGACAGATACGCAGTATTTT.